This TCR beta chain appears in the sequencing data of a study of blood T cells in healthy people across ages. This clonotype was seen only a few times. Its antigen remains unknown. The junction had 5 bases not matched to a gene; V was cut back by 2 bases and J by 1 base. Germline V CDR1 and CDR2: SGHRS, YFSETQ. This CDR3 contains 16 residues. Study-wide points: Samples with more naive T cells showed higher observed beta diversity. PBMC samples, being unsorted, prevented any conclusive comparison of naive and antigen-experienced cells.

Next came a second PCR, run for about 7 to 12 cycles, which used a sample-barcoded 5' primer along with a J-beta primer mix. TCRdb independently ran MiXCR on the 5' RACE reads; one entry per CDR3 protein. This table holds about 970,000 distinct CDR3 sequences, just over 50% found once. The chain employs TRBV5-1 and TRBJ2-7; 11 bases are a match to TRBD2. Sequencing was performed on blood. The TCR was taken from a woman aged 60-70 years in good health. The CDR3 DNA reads TGCGCCAGCAGCTTCACTAGCGGGAGTCGGTCCTACGAGCAGTACTTC. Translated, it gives CASSFTSGSRSYEQYF.